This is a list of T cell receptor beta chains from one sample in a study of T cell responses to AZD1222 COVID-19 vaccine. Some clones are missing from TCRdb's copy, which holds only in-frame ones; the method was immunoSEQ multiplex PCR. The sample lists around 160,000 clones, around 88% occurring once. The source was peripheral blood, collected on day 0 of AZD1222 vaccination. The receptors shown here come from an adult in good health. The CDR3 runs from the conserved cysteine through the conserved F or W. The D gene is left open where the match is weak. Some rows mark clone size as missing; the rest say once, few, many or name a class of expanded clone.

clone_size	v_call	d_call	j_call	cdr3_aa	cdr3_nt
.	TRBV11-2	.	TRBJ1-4	CASSLFGGGVNEKLFF	TGTGCCAGCAGCTTATTTGGCGGAGGGGTAAATGAAAAACTGTTTTTT
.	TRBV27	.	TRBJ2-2	CASSLRGTGELFF	TGTGCCAGCAGTTTACGGGGGACCGGGGAGCTGTTTTTT
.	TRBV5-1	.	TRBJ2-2	CASVLQPSNTGELFF	TGCGCCAGTGTTCTACAGCCATCGAACACCGGGGAGCTGTTTTTT
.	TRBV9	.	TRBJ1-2	CASSVGGGSNYGYTF	TGTGCCAGCAGCGTAGGCGGAGGGTCAAACTATGGCTACACCTTC
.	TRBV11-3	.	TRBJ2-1	CASSLGPGYEQFF	TGTGCCAGCAGCTTAGGCCCCGGGTATGAGCAGTTCTTC
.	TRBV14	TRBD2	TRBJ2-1	CASSALGTSGGYNEQFF	TGTGCCAGCAGCGCTTTGGGTACTAGCGGGGGTTACAATGAGCAGTTCTTC
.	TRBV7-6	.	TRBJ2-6	CASSPRGGTGANVLTF	TGTGCCAGCAGCCCCCGCGGTGGGACTGGGGCCAACGTCCTGACTTTC
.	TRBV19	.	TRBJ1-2	CASSFAADLGNKYGYTF	TGTGCCAGTAGTTTTGCAGCAGACCTAGGAAATAAATATGGCTACACCTTC
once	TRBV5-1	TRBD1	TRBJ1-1	CASSLGDRGRTEAFF	TGCGCCAGCAGCTTGGGGGACAGGGGACGCACTGAAGCTTTCTTT
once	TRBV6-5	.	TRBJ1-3	CASSYSVRGTGNTIYF	TGTGCCAGCAGTTACTCTGTCAGGGGAACTGGAAACACCATATATTTT
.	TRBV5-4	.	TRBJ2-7	CASSLGSQRAYEQYF	TGTGCCAGCAGCTTAGGGTCGCAGAGAGCCTACGAGCAGTACTTC
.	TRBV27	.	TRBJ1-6	CASSSRLSGAGSYNSPLHF	TGTGCCAGCAGTTCCCGACTCTCAGGGGCGGGGTCCTATAATTCACCCCTCCACTTT
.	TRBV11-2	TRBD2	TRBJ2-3	CASSFSSGSSTDTQYF	TGTGCCAGCAGCTTCTCTAGCGGGTCTAGCACAGATACGCAGTATTTT
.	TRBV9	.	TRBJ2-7	CASSPRLENVGYEQYF	TGTGCCAGCAGCCCCCGACTAGAAAATGTAGGCTACGAGCAGTACTTC
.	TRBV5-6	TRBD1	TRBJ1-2	CASSFLGTGASYGYTF	TGTGCCAGCAGCTTCCTAGGGACAGGGGCGAGCTATGGCTACACCTTC
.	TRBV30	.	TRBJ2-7	CAWKMAVGEQYF	TGTGCCTGGAAGATGGCAGTTGGCGAGCAGTACTTC
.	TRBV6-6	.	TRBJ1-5	CASSPALRNQPQHF	TGTGCCAGCAGTCCTGCCTTGAGGAATCAGCCCCAGCATTTT
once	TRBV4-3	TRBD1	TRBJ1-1	CARGQGFGTTEAFF	TGCGCCCGCGGACAGGGGTTCGGGACCACTGAAGCTTTCTTT
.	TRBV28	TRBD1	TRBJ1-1	CASSPGQGDTEAFF	TGTGCCAGCAGTCCCGGACAGGGCGACACTGAAGCTTTCTTT
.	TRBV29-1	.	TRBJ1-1	CSVIHFSGGGTEAFF	TGCAGCGTTATCCACTTCTCTGGGGGGGGGACTGAAGCTTTCTTT
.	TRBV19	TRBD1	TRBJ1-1	CASSTGGTVMNTEAFF	TGTGCCAGTAGTACCGGGGGGACAGTCATGAACACTGAAGCTTTCTTT
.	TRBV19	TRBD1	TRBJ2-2	CASNRGFSGELFF	TGTGCCAGTAACAGGGGCTTTTCCGGGGAGCTGTTTTTT